Each of the 22 T cell receptor beta chains below was sequenced from the same sample in a study of T cell repertoires in cytomegalovirus infection. TCRdb passed the reads through MiXCR, listing each CDR3 protein once. The sample records about 260,000 distinct CDR3 sequences, roughly 10% being singletons. Sequencing was done on a sample of PBMCs. All receptors come from a human donor in good health (CMV status not recorded). Some clones in this sample may be carry-over from other donors' samples.

Ten or more counts support this clonotype. The chain joins TRBV7-9 to TRBJ2-4, with TRBD1 identical over 7 bases. The ends lost 6 bases at V and 8 bases at J; junction bases unmatched: 13. The CDR3 is 15 amino acids. From germline, CDR1 is SEHNR and CDR2 FQNEAQ (reference sequence). CDR3: CASRVDREGKDIQYF. The CDR3 bases are TGTGCCAGCAGGGTAGACAGGGAAGGTAAAGACATTCAGTACTTC.

This clonotype came up many times. V and J are TRBV5-1 and TRBJ1-2; D unresolved. The CDR3 has 21 residues. Trimming removed 0 bases at V and 0 bases at J, with 27 bases between. Germline V gene lookup returns CDR1 SGHRS and CDR2 YFSETQ. The CDR3 here is CASSLDLHKVGLSGANYGYTF. The CDR3 DNA sequence: TGCGCCAGCAGCTTGGATCTTCACAAAGTCGGCCTCTCCGGAGCTAACTATGGCTACACCTTC.

The rearrangement uses TRBV5-5 and TRBJ2-7; D is uncertain. Trimming removed 4 bases at V and 6 bases at J, with 8 bases between. Per the germline V gene, CDR1 is SGHKS and CDR2 is YYEKEE (reference sequence). This CDR3 has 11 residues. The CDR3 bases are TGTGCCAGCAGCCCACTTTTCGAGCAGTACTTC. Its translation is CASSPLFEQYF.

This clonotype was detected ten times or more. The chain uses TRBV7-8 and TRBJ2-3; 12 bases are a match to TRBD2. Germline CDR1 reads SGHVS; CDR2 reads FQNEAQ. V lost 4 bases and J lost 4; bases outside the gene matches: 3. The CDR3 extends over 15 amino acids. Written as DNA, the CDR3 is TGTGCCAGCAGCTCCCTAGCGGGAGGGGCAGATACGCAGTATTTT. Protein sequence: CASSSLAGGADTQYF.

This clonotype was picked up a small number of times. V and J are TRBV7-2 and TRBJ1-4; maybe TRBD1 (5 bases). V was shortened by 4 bases and J by 5 bases, with 14 bases between the two germline ends. The CDR3 totals 15 residues. Germline V gives CDR1 SGHTA, CDR2 FQGNSA. The CDR3 spells CASSSTLGGNEKLFF. CDR3 in DNA: TGTGCCAGCAGCTCGACACTGGGGGGAAATGAAAAACTGTTTTTT.

This chain uses TRBV27 with TRBJ2-2; 7 bases align to TRBD1. CDR1 is MNHEY, CDR2 SMNVEV, per germline (reference sequence). With 6 bases clipped from V and 2 bases from J, the junction kept 9 bases outside the gene matches. The CDR3 has 16 amino acids. CDR3 sequence reads: CASRRSGTVNTGELFF. CDR3 sequence (DNA): TGTGCCAGCAGGAGATCCGGGACAGTTAACACCGGGGAGCTGTTTTTT.

This clonotype was observed a few times. The chain has TRBV12-3 or TRBV12-4 and TRBJ2-2; 7 nucleotides match TRBD1. CDR3 length: 16 residues. V was clipped by 6 bases and J by 0 bases; unmatched bases: 7. The CDR3 loop is CASSPTGASNTGELFF. The CDR3 DNA reads TGTGCCAGCAGCCCTACAGGGGCCTCGAACACCGGGGAGCTGTTTTTT.

V usage is TRBV6-6 and J usage is TRBJ1-2; D remains ambiguous. Trimming pared 4 bases from V and 3 bases from J, leaving 9 bases between. CDR1 and CDR2 (germline): MNHNY, SVGAGI (reference sequence). This CDR3 has 13 amino acids. The CDR3 bases are TGTGCCAGCAGTTCGGGCAATCACTATGGCTACACCTTC. It specifies CASSSGNHYGYTF.

This clonotype was counted many times. The chain is built from TRBV2 and TRBJ1-2; D ambiguous. The V gene's germline CDR1 is SNHLY and CDR2 FYNNEI. Trimming took 4 bases from V and 1 from J, leaving 7 bases between them. The CDR3 is 13 residues long. This CDR3 reads CASSGRVNYGYTF. CDR3 DNA sequence: TGTGCCAGCAGTGGACGGGTTAACTATGGCTACACCTTC.

At least ten counts were recorded for this clonotype. The chain joins TRBV7-4 to TRBJ2-5; D is undetermined. Trimming removed 5 bases from V and 5 bases from J, with 12 bases in between. Germline V gives CDR1 SGHVT, CDR2 SQSDAQ. This CDR3 spans 13 amino acids. CDR3 DNA: TGTGCCAGCAGCCCCTCCCTGGGGGAGACCCAGTACTTC. This codes for CASSPSLGETQYF. Full variable domain (outside the CDR3, taken from reference TRBV7-4 and TRBJ2-5): GAGVSQSPRYKVAKRGRDVALRCDSISGHVTLYWYRQTLGQGSEVLTYSQSDAQRDKSGRPSGRFSAERPERSVSTLKIQRTEQGDSAVYLCASSPSLGETQYFGPGTRLLVL.

Ten or more counts support this clonotype. The rearrangement links TRBV7-9 to TRBJ1-1; the D gene is possibly TRBD1 (5 bases). V lost 6 bases and J lost 1, with 12 bases in between. Germline-derived CDR1 and CDR2 are SEHNR and FQNEAQ (reference sequence). This CDR3 is 14 amino acids long. CDR3 protein: CASREGPTNTEAFF. In DNA form, the CDR3 reads TGTGCCAGCAGGGAGGGACCGACGAACACTGAAGCTTTCTTT.

A few counts support this clonotype. The genes are TRBV7-9 and TRBJ2-1, with unresolved D. V gave up 3 bases and J gave up 6 bases, with 18 bases separating them. The CDR3 length is 16 residues. Germline V lookup: CDR1 SEHNR, CDR2 FQNEAQ (reference sequence). In nucleotides, the CDR3 is TGTGCCAGCAGCTTCCCCCTAGGGTCAAACTCCAATGAGCAGTTCTTC. Residues: CASSFPLGSNSNEQFF.

Many counts were recorded for this clonotype. This rearrangement joins TRBV4-3 to TRBJ2-7; D might be TRBD2 (5 bases). This CDR3 is built from 14 residues. Trimming took off 1 base at V and 1 base at J, with 8 bases between the two ends. Germline assignment: CDR1 LGHNA and CDR2 YSLEER. CDR3 nucleotide sequence: TGCGCCAGCAGCCAAGGTCCGGGGTCCTACGAGCAGTACTTC. It encodes CASSQGPGSYEQYF.

The rearrangement joins TRBV20-1 to TRBJ2-3; TRBD2 is a possible D gene (6 bases). Germline CDR1 reads DFQATT; CDR2 reads SNEGSKA (reference sequence). The V end was cut by 5 bases, the J end by 1 base, with 13 bases between. CDR3 length: 14 amino acids. This CDR3 reads CSAHDSSGTDTQYF. CDR3 coding DNA: TGCAGTGCTCATGATTCTAGCGGCACAGATACGCAGTATTTT.

This clonotype was detected many times. The J gene is TRBJ2-7, the V gene TRBV6-2 or TRBV6-3; 7 positions match TRBD2. The CDR3 is 16 amino acids. Germline V gene lookup returns CDR1 MNHEY and CDR2 SVGEGT. The trim removed 5 bases at V and 2 bases at J, leaving 12 bases unmatched. For the CDR3, the DNA is TGTGCCAGCAGTACCCTGTGGACTAGGGGAACCTACGAGCAGTACTTC. This codes for CASSTLWTRGTYEQYF.

This clonotype was detected ten times or more. V is TRBV7-2 and J is TRBJ1-5; TRBD1 is a possible D gene (5 bases). Germline lookup yields CDR1 SGHTA and CDR2 FQGNSA. Trimming shortened V by 5 bases and J by 4 bases, and 9 bases separated the two germline ends. The CDR3 spans 13 residues. This CDR3 is CASSRGWNQPQHF. The CDR3 region has the DNA TGTGCCAGCAGCAGGGGTTGGAATCAGCCCCAGCATTTT.

This clonotype was seen ten or more times. The J gene is TRBJ2-7, the V gene TRBV7-2, with D possibly matching TRBD2 (5 bases). Germline V gene lookup returns CDR1 SGHTA and CDR2 FQGNSA. The CDR3 runs 14 residues. Trimming took off 4 bases at V and 2 bases at J, with 12 bases between the two ends. The DNA of the CDR3 is TGTGCCAGCAGCTCTGGACTGACGGCCTACGAGCAGTACTTC. This encodes CASSSGLTAYEQYF.

This clonotype appeared once. The chain uses TRBV30 and TRBJ1-1; TRBD1 aligns across 8 bases. V was clipped by 3 bases and J by 4 bases; unmatched bases: 1. Germline V gives CDR1 GTSNPN, CDR2 SVGIG (reference sequence). The CDR3 contains 12 residues. CDR3 in amino acids: CAWSTGGTEAFF. The CDR3 nucleotides are TGTGCCTGGAGCACAGGGGGCACTGAAGCTTTCTTT.

In its sample, this clonotype was seen many times. The chain combines TRBV11-2 with TRBJ2-4; D is unclear. Between the trimmed V and J ends, which lost 5 bases and 0 bases, there was a span of 14 bases. Germline loops: CDR1 SGHAT, CDR2 FQNNGV. The CDR3 is 16 residues long. DNA for the CDR3: TGTGCCAGCAGCGGAGACTTGATCCTAGCCAAAAACATTCAGTACTTC. It codes for CASSGDLILAKNIQYF.

This clonotype was picked up many times. CDR3 DNA: TGTGCCAGCAGTCCGACTCTAGGGAACACTGAAGCTTTCTTT. Residues: CASSPTLGNTEAFF. The J gene is TRBJ1-1, the V gene TRBV28, with unresolved D. CDR3 size: 14 residues. V gave up 5 bases and J gave up 1 base, with 11 bases separating them. Per the germline V gene, CDR1 is MDHEN and CDR2 is SYDVKM.

This clonotype was recorded at least ten times. The chain uses TRBV24-1 and TRBJ2-1; D unresolved. The CDR3 contains 15 residues. Germline lookup yields CDR1 KGHDR and CDR2 SFDVKD. With 4 bases removed from V and 0 bases from J, the gap between germline ends came to 9 bases. Here the CDR3 reads CATSDPRSSYNEQFF. The CDR3 DNA is TGTGCCACCAGTGACCCGAGATCCTCCTACAATGAGCAGTTCTTC.

This clonotype was seen ten or more times. The chain recombines TRBV20-1 with TRBJ1-5; 7 bases match TRBD1. The CDR3 spans 14 residues. With V trimmed by 0 bases and J by 7 bases, 6 bases remained unmatched. Germline V gene lookup returns CDR1 DFQATT and CDR2 SNEGSKA (reference sequence). CDR3 amino acids: CSARDTGVGQPQHF. Written as DNA, the CDR3 is TGCAGTGCTAGAGATACAGGGGTGGGCCAGCCCCAGCATTTT.